Shown below are 10 T cell receptor beta chains from a single sample sequenced in a study of shared clonotypes between healthy human individuals. The data were produced by immunoSEQ multiplex PCR, yet TCRdb's version contains in-frame clones alone and is incomplete. The table records around 690,000 clones, about 92% of them present only once. Sample: memory CD8+ T cells from PBMCs. Subset defined: CD45RO+ cells pooled with CCR7-negative TemRA cells. All receptors derive from a man aged 18-30 years in good health. Some clones in this sample may be carry-over from other donors' samples.

The chain carries TRBV28 and TRBJ2-5; 11 bases match TRBD2. The J call may be in error: the DNA end matches TRBJ2-7 better. CDR3 size: 15 residues. In germline, CDR1 is MDHEN, CDR2 SYDVKM. CDR3 DNA: TGTGCCAGCAGTCAATTAGCGGGAGGGAGGTACGAGCAGTACTTC. Protein: CASSQLAGGRYEQYF.

V and J are TRBV10-3 and TRBJ1-2; D not resolved. This CDR3 has 12 amino acids. CDR1 is ENHRY, CDR2 SYGVKD, per germline. V lost 3 bases and J 7 bases, leaving 9 bases between the germline ends. The CDR3, as DNA: TGTGCCATCAGTGAACCAGGCTCTGGCTACACCTTC. Translated: CAISEPGSGYTF.

The V gene is TRBV5-6, the J gene TRBJ1-5; D perhaps matches TRBD1 (5 bases). This CDR3 has 16 residues. The germline CDR1 and CDR2 sequences are SGHDT and YYEEEE. Between the trimmed V and J ends, which lost 3 bases and 0 bases, there was a span of 13 bases. Here the CDR3 reads CASSWGSDYSNQPQHF. CDR3 in DNA: TGTGCCAGCAGCTGGGGGTCGGATTATAGCAATCAGCCCCAGCATTTT.

The chain uses TRBV7-9 and TRBJ2-7; TRBD1 aligns across 9 bases. This CDR3 region has 16 residues. The germline V gene encodes CDR1 SEHNR and CDR2 FQNEAQ (reference sequence). The J segment lost 4 bases and the V segment lost 4 bases, leaving 11 bases of the junction unmatched. CDR3 in DNA: TGTGCCAGCAGCTCAACCACCGGGACAGGGCAGTACGAGCAGTACTTC. The encoded protein is CASSSTTGTGQYEQYF.

This clone was found a few times. V usage is TRBV15 and J usage is TRBJ1-1; D not certain. The germline V gene has CDR1 LNHNV and CDR2 YYDKDF (reference sequence). The CDR3 totals 14 residues. V lost 1 base and J 0 bases, leaving 6 bases between the germline ends. The CDR3 DNA follows: TGTGCCACCAGCAGAGCTCGACTGAACACTGAAGCTTTCTTT. Its protein product is CATSRARLNTEAFF.

The chain links TRBV5-6 to TRBJ2-7, with D tentatively TRBD2 (6 bases). Germline V CDR1 and CDR2: SGHDT, YYEEEE. V lost 4 bases and J lost 3, with 17 bases in between. The CDR3 has 15 residues. The CDR3 DNA sequence: TGTGCCAGCAGCCGCGGAGGGTTTTTGTTCTACGAGCAGTACTTC. Protein product: CASSRGGFLFYEQYF.

This chain uses TRBV9 with TRBJ2-1, with D possibly being TRBD2 (5 bases). CDR3 length equals 15 residues. The V end was cut by 0 bases, the J end by 7 bases, with 14 bases between. The germline V gene encodes CDR1 SGDLS and CDR2 YYNGEE. The CDR3 DNA is TGTGCCAGCAGCGTAGTGGCGGGTCTAGGAAATGAGCAGTTCTTC. Translated, it gives CASSVVAGLGNEQFF.

The V call is TRBV9, the J call TRBJ2-5; D may be TRBD2 (6 bases). The last part of the DNA fits TRBJ2-7 better; the J call may be wrong. The CDR3 loop spans 14 amino acids. Germline V CDR1 and CDR2: SGDLS, YYNGEE. Here the CDR3 reads CASSGSGLFYEQYF. CDR3 in DNA: TGTGCCAGCAGTGGCTCGGGACTCTTCTACGAGCAGTACTTC.

The chain employs TRBV19 and TRBJ2-6; 7 nucleotides match TRBD2. This CDR3 is 15 amino acids long. With V trimmed by 8 bases and J by 2 bases, 6 bases remained unmatched. From germline, CDR1 is LNHDA and CDR2 SQIVND (reference sequence). For the CDR3, the DNA is TGTGCCAGTGGGGGGGAAGCCGCTGGGGCCAACGTCCTGACTTTC. Translating gives CASGGEAAGANVLTF.

This clone was detected a few times. The rearrangement joins TRBV27 to TRBJ1-1; D may be TRBD1 (5 bases). Trimming stripped 1 base from V and 4 bases from J, with 7 bases between. The CDR3 sequence is 13 residues long. Germline-derived CDR1 and CDR2 are MNHEY and SMNVEV (reference sequence). The CDR3 bases are TGTGCCAGCAGTTTATACGGGGGCACTGAAGCTTTCTTT. Translation: CASSLYGGTEAFF.